The TCR beta chain under discussion was sequenced for a study of shared clonotypes between healthy human individuals. Study-wide points: Across subsets, estimated richness was generally greater for naive than for memory populations. Few donors restricted represented genetic and exposure-history diversity.

About this clone: Its antigen remains unidentified.

The assay was run at deep level. Only in-frame clones appear in the TCRdb table, and some are missing; sequencing was by immunoSEQ multiplex PCR. Here the sample spans around 1.9 million clones, about 92% being singletons. CDR3 length equals 16 residues. With V trimmed by 2 bases and J by 6 bases, 7 bases remained unmatched. Germline CDR1 is ENHRY and CDR2 is SYGVKD. Terminally differentiated effector memory CD45RA+ cells were left out of the naive CD8 fraction, which was CD45RO-negative and positively selected for CCR7. The chain combines TRBV10-3 with TRBJ2-1, with TRBD2 identical over 10 bases. This sequence was found in a man aged 18 to 35 in good health. Some clones in this sample may be carry-over from other donors' samples. The sample was naive CD8+ T cells from PBMCs. In DNA form, the CDR3 reads TGTGCCATCAGTGAGGACCTAGCGGGAGCTCGCAATGAGCAGTTCTTC. It yields the protein CAISEDLAGARNEQFF.